These 6 T cell receptor beta chains share one sample of origin, sequenced in a study of T cell repertoires in cytomegalovirus infection. TCRdb fed the reads into MiXCR, producing one record per CDR3 protein. The profile covers 150,000 to 200,000 distinct CDR3 sequences, with roughly 20% appearing a single time and 25% taken by the ten largest. No antigen has been identified for these receptors. The sequences come from CD8+ T cells from cultured PBMCs, collected from culture after CMV antigen stimulation. These receptors came from a human donor in good health (CMV status not recorded). Some clones in this sample may be carry-over from other donors' samples.

In its sample, this clonotype was seen a few times. The chain combines TRBV7-9 with TRBJ2-4; 9 bases line up with TRBD1. Germline trimming cut 5 bases from V and 1 base from J; bases unmatched to any gene: 6. This CDR3 is built from 16 residues. The germline V gene encodes CDR1 SEHNR and CDR2 FQNEAQ (reference sequence). CDR3 sequence reads: CASSPTGGYAKNIQYF. CDR3 DNA: TGTGCCAGCAGCCCTACAGGGGGCTACGCCAAAAACATTCAGTACTTC.

This chain uses TRBV6-2 or TRBV6-3 with TRBJ1-2; 9 bases line up with TRBD1. CDR1 is MNHEY, CDR2 SVGEGT, per germline. Unmatched junction bases numbered 4, after V lost 0 bases and J lost 2 bases. The CDR3 is 16 amino acids. This CDR3 is CASSYSPGQGNYGYTF. In nucleotides, the CDR3 is TGTGCCAGCAGTTACTCTCCGGGACAGGGAAACTATGGCTACACCTTC.

The rearrangement uses TRBV7-6 and TRBJ1-5; no firm D call. The CDR3 consists of 15 residues. CDR1 is SGHVS and CDR2 is FNYEAQ in the germline V gene. V was clipped by 5 bases and J by 6 bases, with 17 bases between them. CDR3 protein: CASSRLIGTGQPQHF. The DNA of the CDR3 is TGTGCCAGCAGCCGATTGATCGGAACGGGTCAGCCCCAGCATTTT.

A few counts support this clonotype. The chain is built from TRBV27 and TRBJ1-2; D remains ambiguous. The V gene's germline CDR1 is MNHEY and CDR2 SMNVEV (reference sequence). V was pared by 8 bases and J by 6 bases, with 10 bases between. The CDR3 loop spans 11 amino acids. This chain's CDR3 is CASSGGNGYTF. DNA for the CDR3: TGTGCCAGCTCGGGAGGGAATGGCTACACCTTC.

The CDR3 loop is CASSLATANTYEQYF. DNA of the CDR3: TGTGCCAGCAGCTTAGCCACAGCGAATACCTACGAGCAGTACTTC. The gene calls are TRBV7-2 and TRBJ2-7; no reliable D call. CDR1 is SGHTA, CDR2 FQGNSA, per germline. Trimming left V 0 bases short and J 2 bases short, with 11 bases between. The length of the CDR3 is 15 residues.

In this sample, this clonotype turned up a few times. The genes are TRBV12-3 or TRBV12-4 and TRBJ1-2; D may be TRBD1 (5 bases). The V and J ends lost 3 bases and 8 bases respectively, with 13 bases between them. CDR3 length equals 13 residues. This CDR3 is CASSLGRVGGYTF. CDR3 DNA sequence: TGTGCCAGCAGTTTGGGCAGGGTAGGCGGCTACACCTTC.